This passage covers 32 T cell receptor beta chains from one sample sequenced in a study of T cell changes during pregnancy in multiple sclerosis. Here immunoSEQ multiplex PCR was the method, and the copy in TCRdb shows in-frame clones only, minus some. Altogether about 60,000 clones are present, 90% being singletons, with the ten largest covering about 5.8%. Sequences were derived from peripheral blood, sampled in the third trimester of pregnancy. The receptors derive from a female donor in good health, enrolled as a control in a pregnancy study.

The V gene is TRBV7-6, the J gene TRBJ2-3; 12 positions agree with TRBD2. Germline lookup yields CDR1 SGHVS and CDR2 FNYEAQ. Trimming took 5 bases from V and 4 from J; bases not matched to a gene: 4. The CDR3 consists of 15 residues. CDR3 protein: CASSLLAGGPDTQYF. The DNA for the CDR3 is TGTGCCAGCAGCCTTCTAGCGGGGGGGCCAGATACGCAGTATTTT.

Concerning this clone: The identical CDR3 is also encoded by other nucleotide sequences in the sample. The J gene is TRBJ1-5, the V gene TRBV11-2; D remains ambiguous. Trimming took off 5 bases at V and 4 bases at J, with 12 bases between the two ends. CDR3 length equals 14 residues. From germline, CDR1 is SGHAT and CDR2 FQNNGV. CDR3 sequence reads: CASSLSRGNQPQHF. The CDR3 DNA reads TGTGCCAGCAGCCTCTCGCGCGGTAATCAGCCCCAGCATTTT.

The chain carries TRBV5-1 and TRBJ2-5, with 9 bases matching TRBD1. The CDR3 loop spans 17 amino acids. Per the germline V gene, CDR1 is SGHRS and CDR2 is YFSETQ. With 2 bases clipped from V and 5 bases from J, the junction kept 13 bases outside the gene matches. The CDR3 DNA sequence: TGCGCCAGCAGCTTTTCGACAGGGGGTCGAGGGTGGGAGACCCAGTACTTC. Translated: CASSFSTGGRGWETQYF.

The CDR3 spells CASSDHPGQGISGYTF. The CDR3 DNA reads TGTGCCAGCAGTGACCATCCGGGACAGGGGATTTCCGGCTACACCTTC. The rearrangement joins TRBV6-4 to TRBJ1-2; 10 nucleotides align to TRBD1. With V trimmed by 2 bases and J by 8 bases, 11 bases remained unmatched. The CDR3 sequence is 16 residues long. The germline V gene has CDR1 MRHNA and CDR2 SNTAGT.

Within the sample, this clone is large. CDR3 DNA sequence: TGTGCCAGCAGCCAACGCCGGGACAACGAGCAGTACTTC. Translated: CASSQRRDNEQYF. The J gene is TRBJ2-7, the V gene TRBV14, with D possibly being TRBD1 (6 bases). Germline V gene data show CDR1 as SGHDN and CDR2 as FVKESK. Trimming left V 2 bases short and J 5 bases short, with 10 bases between. The CDR3 contains 13 residues.

This clone was detected only once. V and J are TRBV6-6 and TRBJ1-1, with 9 bases lining up with TRBD1. The V gene's germline CDR1 is MNHNY and CDR2 SVGAGI (reference sequence). J lost 3 bases, V lost 2 bases, and 7 bases had no gene match. The CDR3 is made up of 16 amino acids. The chain's CDR3 is CASSYGQGTTDTEAFF. The CDR3 coding sequence is TGTGCCAGCAGTTACGGACAGGGGACGACGGACACTGAAGCTTTCTTT.

This clone was counted once. This rearrangement joins TRBV5-1 to TRBJ2-1, with D possibly being TRBD2 (5 bases). Trimming took off 1 base at V and 0 bases at J, with 17 bases between the two ends. The CDR3 totals 18 residues. CDR1 and CDR2 from the germline V gene are SGHRS and YFSETQ. The CDR3 loop is CASSLYYERRSSYNEQFF. The CDR3, as DNA: TGCGCCAGCAGCTTGTATTACGAGCGGAGGAGCTCCTACAATGAGCAGTTCTTC.

The chain recombines TRBV18 with TRBJ2-7; TRBD2 agrees at 16 bases. The ends lost 1 base at V and 4 bases at J; junction bases unmatched: 10. Germline CDR1 is KGHSH and CDR2 is LQKENI. The length of the CDR3 is 19 residues. As DNA, the CDR3 is TGTGCCAGCTCACCACGCACAGGGACTAGCGGGAGGGCCAGGTACGAGCAGTACTTC. Its translation is CASSPRTGTSGRARYEQYF.

The V call is TRBV10-3, the J call TRBJ1-4; TRBD1 matches at 11 bases. The V gene's germline CDR1 is ENHRY and CDR2 SYGVKD. V gave up 10 bases and J gave up 11 bases; unmatched junction bases: 9. The CDR3 has 13 residues. The CDR3 coding sequence is TGTGCCACCGCGGGGGGACAGGGGGAGAAACTGTTTTTT. Translating gives CATAGGQGEKLFF.

The rearrangement uses TRBV5-6 and TRBJ1-2, with TRBD1 identical over 7 bases. The J segment lost 4 bases and the V segment lost 0 bases, leaving 3 bases of the junction unmatched. The length of the CDR3 is 14 residues. The germline V gene encodes CDR1 SGHDT and CDR2 YYEEEE. CDR3 sequence reads: CASSLGDSFYGYTF. CDR3 DNA sequence: TGTGCCAGCAGCTTGGGGGACAGTTTCTATGGCTACACCTTC.

V gene TRBV5-4 combines with J gene TRBJ2-6; D unclear. The V end lost 3 bases, the J end lost 2 bases, and 15 bases lay between the germline ends. This CDR3 spans 17 amino acids. The germline V gene has CDR1 SGHNT and CDR2 YYREEE (reference sequence). The CDR3 region is CASSYDGVFAGANVLTF. CDR3 DNA: TGTGCCAGCAGCTACGACGGAGTATTCGCTGGGGCCAACGTCCTGACTTTC. The variable domain in full, with the rest retrieved from reference TRBV5-4 and TRBJ2-6, is ETGVTQSPTHLIKTRGQQVTLRCSSQSGHNTVSWYQQALGQGPQFIFQYYREEENGRGNFPPRFSGLQFPNYSSELNVNALELDDSALYLCASSYDGVFAGANVLTFGAGSRLTVL.

The J gene is TRBJ2-1, the V gene TRBV14; 9 nucleotides align to TRBD1. The CDR3 has 16 amino acids. Germline CDR1 is SGHDN and CDR2 is FVKESK. With 2 bases clipped from V and 5 bases from J, the junction kept 7 bases outside the gene matches. CDR3 protein: CASSQTGTGWNNEQFF. The CDR3 DNA sequence: TGTGCCAGCAGCCAAACCGGGACAGGGTGGAACAATGAGCAGTTCTTC.

Here the CDR3 reads CASSQEEGRNNEQFF. Here the CDR3 DNA reads TGTGCCAGCAGCCAAGAGGAGGGCCGTAACAATGAGCAGTTCTTC. The chain employs TRBV4-2 and TRBJ2-1; D possibly corresponds to TRBD2 (6 bases). Germline CDR1 reads LGHNA; CDR2 reads YNFKEQ. This CDR3 contains 15 residues. Deletions cut 0 bases from V and 5 bases from J, with 11 bases between.

The V call is TRBV19, the J call TRBJ2-7, with 8 bases identical to TRBD1. Trimming at V came to 3 bases and at J to 3 bases, leaving 4 bases not matched to a gene. CDR1 LNHDA and CDR2 SQIVND come from the germline V gene (reference sequence). The CDR3 runs 14 residues. Here the CDR3 reads CASSIDDRGYEQYF. The CDR3 DNA reads as TGTGCCAGTAGTATCGACGACAGGGGCTACGAGCAGTACTTC.

The J gene is TRBJ1-3, the V gene TRBV19; D gene ambiguous. Trimming cost V 1 base and J 2 bases, with 6 bases left between them. In germline, CDR1 is LNHDA, CDR2 SQIVND (reference sequence). This CDR3 has 14 residues. CDR3 sequence: CASSIGGTGNTIYF. For the CDR3, the DNA is TGTGCCAGTAGTATAGGAGGTACTGGAAACACCATATATTTT.

This chain connects TRBV6-5 to TRBJ2-2; no firm D call. CDR3 length equals 16 residues. CDR1 MNHEY and CDR2 SVGAGI come from the germline V gene. V dropped 0 bases and J dropped 0 bases, with 8 bases sitting between them. In DNA form, the CDR3 reads TGTGCCAGCAGTTACTCGTGGAGCGCGAACACCGGGGAGCTGTTTTTT. Protein sequence: CASSYSWSANTGELFF.

This clone was seen more than once but under ten times. The rearrangement links TRBV4-2 to TRBJ2-3, with 8 bases matching TRBD2. V lost 3 bases and J lost 6; bases outside the gene matches: 17. The V gene's germline CDR1 is LGHNA and CDR2 YNFKEQ. CDR3 size: 18 residues. The CDR3 DNA reads TGTGCCAGCAGCCAGTGGAAAACTAGCGGCACTCACGGGGATACGCAGTATTTT. This sequence encodes CASSQWKTSGTHGDTQYF.

The chain has TRBV2 and TRBJ1-1; D may be TRBD1 (5 bases). Trimming took 8 bases from V and 0 from J, leaving 10 bases between them. Per germline, CDR1 SNHLY and CDR2 FYNNEI. The CDR3 consists of 13 residues. The CDR3 bases are TGTGCCAGCCCCGGAGGGGTGAACACTGAAGCTTTCTTT. Its translation is CASPGGVNTEAFF.

The rearrangement uses TRBV4-3 and TRBJ1-6; 7 bases agree with TRBD1. Germline CDR1 and CDR2: LGHNA and YSLEER. The CDR3 length is 16 residues. Trimming removed 1 base from V and 3 bases from J; junction bases left unmatched: 3. The CDR3 coding sequence is TGCGCCAGCAGCCAAGGAGGGGACAGCTATAATTCACCCCTCCACTTT. Translating it yields CASSQGGDSYNSPLHF.

Here the CDR3 DNA reads TGTGCCATCAGTGAGTCGATTACTCGGCAGGGAACAGATACGCAGTATTTT. It translates to CAISESITRQGTDTQYF. The rearrangement joins TRBV10-3 to TRBJ2-3; D is possibly TRBD1 (5 bases). V lost 0 bases to trimming and J lost 3 bases, with 16 bases between them. The CDR3 length is 17 residues. Germline V CDR1 and CDR2: ENHRY, SYGVKD.

In this sample, this clone turned up a few times. The V call is TRBV7-2, the J call TRBJ2-7; 8 bases line up with TRBD2. J lost 3 bases, V lost 5 bases, and 6 bases had no gene match. This CDR3 has 14 amino acids. The germline V gene encodes CDR1 SGHTA and CDR2 FQGNSA. Here the CDR3 reads CASSNSGDLYEQYF. The DNA of the CDR3 is TGTGCCAGCAGCAATAGCGGGGACCTCTACGAGCAGTACTTC.

The gene calls are TRBV12-5 and TRBJ1-1, with a possible D match to TRBD1 (5 bases). The CDR3 has 14 amino acids. V lost 7 bases to trimming and J lost 3 bases, with 15 bases between them. Germline CDR1 and CDR2: LGHNT and FRNRAP. The CDR3 reads CASARQTTYTEAFF. In nucleotides, the CDR3 is TGTGCTAGTGCCAGACAGACAACGTACACTGAAGCTTTCTTT.

The rearrangement links TRBV18 to TRBJ2-5; 7 nucleotides match TRBD2. The CDR3 is 15 residues long. Trimming at V came to 1 base and at J to 5 bases, leaving 7 bases not matched to a gene. From germline, CDR1 is KGHSH and CDR2 LQKENI. The CDR3 protein is CASSPQAGRRETQYF. CDR3 DNA: TGTGCCAGCTCACCACAAGCGGGGAGGAGGGAGACCCAGTACTTC.

The chain employs TRBV7-9 and TRBJ2-7; TRBD2 aligns across 12 bases. The CDR3 runs 16 residues. V dropped 5 bases and J dropped 9; count of bases not matched to a gene: 14. Germline CDR1 reads SEHNR; CDR2 reads FQNEAQ (reference sequence). For the CDR3, the DNA is TGTGCCAGCAGCGTGGGACTAGCGGGTTCTTACGGGTGGCAGTACTTC. Its translation is CASSVGLAGSYGWQYF.

The V gene is TRBV19, the J gene TRBJ1-1; 7 bases align to TRBD1. The trim removed 3 bases at V and 10 bases at J, leaving 8 bases unmatched. Germline loops: CDR1 LNHDA, CDR2 SQIVND (reference sequence). The CDR3 totals 13 residues. The CDR3 nucleotides read TGTGCCAGTAGTATGCGCGGAGCAGGGGGAGCTTTCTTT. Translation gives CASSMRGAGGAFF. The whole variable domain, remainder taken from reference TRBV19 and TRBJ1-1, is DGGITQSPKYLFRKEGQNVTLSCEQNLNHDAMYWYRQDPGQGLRLIYYSQIVNDFQKGDIAEGYSVSREKKESFPLTVTSAQKNPTAFYLCASSMRGAGGAFFGQGTRLTVV.

The V gene is TRBV6-6, the J gene TRBJ2-7; 9 bases fit TRBD1. The germline CDR1 and CDR2 sequences are MNHNY and SVGAGI (reference sequence). The V segment lost 2 bases and the J segment 3 bases; nucleotides outside the gene matches: 5. CDR3 length equals 15 residues. The CDR3 protein is CASSYPGQGHYEQYF. The CDR3 bases are TGTGCCAGCAGTTACCCCGGACAGGGGCACTACGAGCAGTACTTC.

V and J are TRBV4-2 and TRBJ2-5, with D possibly TRBD1 on 6 matching bases. The V gene's germline CDR1 is LGHNA and CDR2 YNFKEQ. Trimming cost V 0 bases and J 3 bases, with 17 bases left between them. This CDR3 contains 17 residues. The CDR3 reads CASSQDPDSNRKETQYF. CDR3 nucleotide sequence: TGTGCCAGCAGCCAAGATCCGGACAGTAACAGGAAAGAGACCCAGTACTTC.

The rearrangement joins TRBV6-4 to TRBJ2-2, with D uncertain. With 6 bases removed from V and 5 bases from J, the gap between germline ends came to 10 bases. Germline V gives CDR1 MRHNA, CDR2 SNTAGT. This CDR3 has 13 residues. In DNA, the CDR3 is TGTGCCAGCAGGGGCCAGAGTACCGGGGAGCTGTTTTTT. This gives the protein CASRGQSTGELFF.

The V call is TRBV9, the J call TRBJ2-4; 9 nucleotides align to TRBD2. V shed 4 bases and J 3 bases; nucleotides not matched to a gene: 17. CDR3 length: 19 residues. Germline CDR1 SGDLS, CDR2 YYNGEE. CDR3 in amino acids: CASSSDGLAGPVDKNIQYF. The CDR3 DNA is TGTGCCAGCAGCTCAGATGGGCTAGCGGGACCCGTGGACAAAAACATTCAGTACTTC.

This clone was seen a single time. This sequence joins TRBV6-5 and TRBJ1-1; unclear D gene. V lost 4 bases, J lost 1 base, and 4 bases lay in between. The germline V gene has CDR1 MNHEY and CDR2 SVGAGI. The CDR3 runs 12 residues. The CDR3 reads CASSSGNTEAFF. In nucleotides, the CDR3 is TGTGCCAGCAGTTCGGGGAACACTGAAGCTTTCTTT.

V and J are TRBV19 and TRBJ2-3; 8 bases match TRBD1. Germline assignment: CDR1 LNHDA and CDR2 SQIVND (reference sequence). Trimming took 5 bases from V and 5 from J; bases not matched to a gene: 12. This CDR3 is 16 amino acids long. The DNA for the CDR3 is TGTGCCAGTAGTCCCCTCCAGGGGGCGGGCGGAGATACGCAGTATTTT. Amino acids: CASSPLQGAGGDTQYF.

This chain connects TRBV10-3 to TRBJ1-1; TRBD1 agrees at 9 bases. The CDR3 length is 14 residues. Germline CDR1 and CDR2: ENHRY and SYGVKD. The ends lost 4 bases at V and 4 bases at J; junction bases unmatched: 4. CDR3 loop: CAISGTGVGTEAFF. The CDR3 region has the DNA TGTGCCATCAGTGGGACAGGGGTGGGCACTGAAGCTTTCTTT.